Many counts were recorded for the clone carrying this TCR beta chain. Its cognate antigen is unknown. This record comes from a study of T cells in Graves' hyperthyroidism and ophthalmopathy. In patients aged 18 to 65, hyperthyroidism was newly diagnosed, with duration under 2 months. RNA transcripts yielded amplified TCR beta CDR3 regions. HTBI primers were employed in a first-round RT-PCR of the TCR CDR3. TCRdb redid the calling of the multiplex PCR reads with MiXCR, one entry per CDR3 protein. The sample lists roughly 300,000 distinct CDR3 sequences; around 23% were seen once. Study-wide results and limits: It was a median approximately 6 months before onset that the model predicted ophthalmopathy.

The receptor's source is a woman aged 45-65 years with Graves' hyperthyroidism. Sequenced sample: blood.

The CDR3 region is CASSAVLNTEAFF. The CDR3 nucleotides are TGTGCCAGCAGCGCCGTCCTGAACACTGAAGCTTTCTTT. The chain couples TRBV28 to TRBJ1-1; D is unresolved. Germline V gene data show CDR1 as MDHEN and CDR2 as SYDVKM. The ends were cut back, 6 bases at V and 0 bases at J, with 8 bases in the middle. The CDR3 extends over 13 amino acids.